A single sample gave rise to the 13 T cell receptor beta chains below, sequenced in a study of blood T cell repertoires in COVID-19. Clones were read by immunoSEQ multiplex PCR, and TCRdb kept only the in-frame ones, dropping some. Among some 200,000 clones listed, about four fifths were seen once. Sample: peripheral blood. Receptor source: a woman aged 40 to 50 with acute or convalescent COVID-19.

This chain uses TRBV27 with TRBJ1-3, with a possible D match to TRBD1 (6 bases). The CDR3 runs to 14 residues. V lost 4 bases and J 8 bases, leaving 15 bases between the germline ends. Germline loops: CDR1 MNHEY, CDR2 SMNVEV (reference sequence). The CDR3 nucleotides read TGTGCCAGCAGTTCCCGACAGGCGATAGACACCATATATTTT. This codes for CASSSRQAIDTIYF.

V gene TRBV5-6 combines with J gene TRBJ1-6; 7 bases line up with TRBD1. Germline V gives CDR1 SGHDT, CDR2 YYEEEE. The CDR3 sequence is 15 residues long. Trimming removed 1 base from V and 7 bases from J; junction bases left unmatched: 5. The CDR3 DNA sequence: TGTGCCAGCAGCTTGAGGGGGACAGTAAATTCACCCCTCCACTTT. Its protein is CASSLRGTVNSPLHF.

The chain recombines TRBV12-3 or TRBV12-4 with TRBJ1-2; D is unclear. Trimming stripped 8 bases from V and 6 bases from J, with 10 bases between. The CDR3 runs 11 residues. CDR3 protein: CASVRGDGYTF. In DNA form, the CDR3 reads TGTGCCAGCGTCCGGGGAGATGGCTACACCTTC.

The rearrangement links TRBV16 to TRBJ2-3; 10 bases fit TRBD2. Germline V gene data show CDR1 as KGHSY and CDR2 as FQNENV. J lost 3 bases, V lost 4 bases, and 4 bases had no gene match. The CDR3 covers 15 residues. The DNA for the CDR3 is TGTGCCAGCAGCCCGACTAGCGGGCGGACAGATACGCAGTATTTT. This translates into CASSPTSGRTDTQYF.

The rearrangement links TRBV7-6 to TRBJ2-1; 7 positions match TRBD2. V was pared by 5 bases and J by 7 bases, with 17 bases of the junction left unmatched. The germline V gene has CDR1 SGHVS and CDR2 FNYEAQ. CDR3 length: 17 amino acids. CDR3 in DNA: TGTGCCAGCAGCGCCCTGTACCCTAGCGGAAGGCTGAATGAGCAGTTCTTC. Protein sequence: CASSALYPSGRLNEQFF.

This clone appeared a few times. The chain carries TRBV2 and TRBJ2-3; perhaps TRBD2 as D (5 bases). The CDR3 contains 14 residues. CDR1 and CDR2 (germline): SNHLY, FYNNEI. V gave up 7 bases and J gave up 1 base, with 12 bases separating them. The CDR3 loop reads CASKRPGGTDTQYF. DNA of the CDR3: TGTGCCAGCAAGAGGCCCGGGGGCACAGATACGCAGTATTTT.

There are a few counts of this clone. V and J are TRBV27 and TRBJ2-7, with a possible D match to TRBD2 (6 bases). Germline V lookup: CDR1 MNHEY, CDR2 SMNVEV (reference sequence). V gave up 4 bases and J gave up 0 bases, with 13 bases separating them. This CDR3 spans 15 amino acids. The CDR3 sequence is CASSWNGGNSYEQYF. CDR3 DNA sequence: TGTGCCAGCAGTTGGAACGGGGGAAACTCCTACGAGCAGTACTTC.

The V gene is TRBV19, the J gene TRBJ1-1; perhaps TRBD1 as D (5 bases). This CDR3 has 14 amino acids. Germline values: CDR1 LNHDA, CDR2 SQIVND (reference sequence). Trimming stripped 9 bases from V and 5 bases from J, with 19 bases between. As DNA, the CDR3 is TGTGCCAGCAGATTATACTCACAGGTAACTGAAGCTTTCTTT. The encoded protein is CASRLYSQVTEAFF.

The rearrangement joins TRBV29-1 to TRBJ1-6; D not certain. The CDR3 runs to 13 residues. Germline values: CDR1 SQVTM, CDR2 ANQGSEA. Deletions cut 7 bases from V and 4 bases from J, with 11 bases between. The CDR3 reads CSALETYNSPLHF. CDR3 DNA sequence: TGCAGCGCCCTTGAGACATATAATTCACCCCTCCACTTT. Filled out from reference TRBV29-1 and TRBJ1-6, the complete variable domain reads SAVISQKPSRDICQRGTSLTIQCQVDSQVTMMFWYRQQPGQSLTLIATANQGSEATYESGFVIDKFPISRPNLTFSTLTVSNMSPEDSSIYLCSALETYNSPLHFGNGTRLTVT.

The chain combines TRBV2 with TRBJ2-2, with TRBD1 as a possible D gene (6 bases). Germline-derived CDR1 and CDR2 are SNHLY and FYNNEI. The CDR3 sequence is 13 residues long. The V gene lost 6 bases and the J gene lost 6 bases, with 11 bases spanning the gap. The CDR3 reads CASRTTGPGELFF. In nucleotides, the CDR3 is TGTGCCAGCAGGACAACAGGGCCCGGGGAGCTGTTTTTT.

This chain's CDR3 is CASSLGSLASGETQYF. In DNA form, the CDR3 reads TGCGCCAGCAGCTTGGGATCTCTTGCTTCGGGAGAGACCCAGTACTTC. This chain connects TRBV5-1 to TRBJ2-5; D is unclear. V lost 0 bases and J lost 4, with 16 bases in between. The CDR3 loop spans 16 amino acids. CDR1 SGHRS and CDR2 YFSETQ come from the germline V gene.

The V call is TRBV18, the J call TRBJ2-7; D gene ambiguous. The CDR3 consists of 15 residues. Germline V gene lookup returns CDR1 KGHSH and CDR2 LQKENI. Deletions cut 0 bases from V and 0 bases from J, with 9 bases between. This CDR3 reads CASSPPGRTSYEQYF. The CDR3, as DNA: TGTGCCAGCTCACCACCGGGCAGAACCTCCTACGAGCAGTACTTC.

This CDR3 is CASTVQGWSYEQYF. In DNA form, the CDR3 reads TGTGCCAGCACCGTACAGGGGTGGTCATACGAGCAGTACTTC. The chain employs TRBV28 and TRBJ2-7, with TRBD1 matching over 7 bases. Trimming at V came to 7 bases and at J to 4 bases, leaving 10 bases not matched to a gene. Germline CDR1 MDHEN, CDR2 SYDVKM. CDR3 length equals 14 residues.